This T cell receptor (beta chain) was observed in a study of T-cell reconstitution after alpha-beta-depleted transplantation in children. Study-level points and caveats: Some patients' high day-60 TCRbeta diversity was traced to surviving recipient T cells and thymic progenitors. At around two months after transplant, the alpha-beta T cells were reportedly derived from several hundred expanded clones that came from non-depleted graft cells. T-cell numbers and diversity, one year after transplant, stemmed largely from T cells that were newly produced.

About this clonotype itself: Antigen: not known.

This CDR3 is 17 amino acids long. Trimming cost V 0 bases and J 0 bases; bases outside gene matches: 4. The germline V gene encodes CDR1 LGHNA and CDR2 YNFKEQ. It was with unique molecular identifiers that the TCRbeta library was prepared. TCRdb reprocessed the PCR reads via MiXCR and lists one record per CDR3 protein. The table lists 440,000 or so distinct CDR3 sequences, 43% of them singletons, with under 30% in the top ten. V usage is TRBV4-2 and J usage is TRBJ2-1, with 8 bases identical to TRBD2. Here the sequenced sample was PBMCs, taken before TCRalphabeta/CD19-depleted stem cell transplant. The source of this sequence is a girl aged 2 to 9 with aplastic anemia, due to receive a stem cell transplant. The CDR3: CASSQEGGGFSYNEQFF. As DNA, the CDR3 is TGTGCCAGCAGCCAAGAGGGCGGGGGGTTCTCCTACAATGAGCAGTTCTTC.